This T cell receptor beta chain was recorded in a study of blood T cell repertoires in COVID-19. Study information: Samples representing acute and convalescent COVID-19 were sourced from the United States, Italy and Spain. Nucleic acid was either cDNA or gDNA, and it came from T cells, B-cell-depleted T cells, or PBMCs.

With 4 bases clipped from V and 7 bases from J, the junction kept 12 bases outside the gene matches. The length of the CDR3 is 16 residues. Per the germline V gene, CDR1 is SEHNR and CDR2 is FQNEAQ (reference sequence). As handled by the study authors: The authors estimated nucleated cell counts from reference gene primer amplification. Clones were sequenced by immunoSEQ multiplex PCR, and TCRdb holds only the in-frame ones, with some missing. The D gene and trimming were derived from the DNA, and the V and J assignments and clone size from that table. The table records roughly 200,000 clones, under 90% of them present only once.

This sequence joins TRBV7-9 and TRBJ1-4; TRBD1 agrees at 7 bases. Sequences were obtained from peripheral blood. The clonotype comes from a man aged 35 to 55 with acute or convalescent COVID-19. CDR3 nucleotides: TGTGCCAGCAGCTCCAACGGAGGGGGCTGGGGTGAAAAACTGTTTTTT. Its protein product is CASSSNGGGWGEKLFF.